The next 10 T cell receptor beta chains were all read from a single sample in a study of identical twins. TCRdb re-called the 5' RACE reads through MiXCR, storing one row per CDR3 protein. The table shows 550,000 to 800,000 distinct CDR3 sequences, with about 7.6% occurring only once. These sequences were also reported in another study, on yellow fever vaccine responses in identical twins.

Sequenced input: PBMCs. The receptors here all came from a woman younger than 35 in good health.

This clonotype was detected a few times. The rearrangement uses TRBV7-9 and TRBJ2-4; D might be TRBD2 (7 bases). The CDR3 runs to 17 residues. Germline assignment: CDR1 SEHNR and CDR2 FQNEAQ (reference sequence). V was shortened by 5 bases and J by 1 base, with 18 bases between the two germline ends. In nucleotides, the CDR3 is TGTGCCAGCAGCATCGCGGGGGCAGGGGTGGCCAAAAACATTCAGTACTTC. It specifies CASSIAGAGVAKNIQYF.

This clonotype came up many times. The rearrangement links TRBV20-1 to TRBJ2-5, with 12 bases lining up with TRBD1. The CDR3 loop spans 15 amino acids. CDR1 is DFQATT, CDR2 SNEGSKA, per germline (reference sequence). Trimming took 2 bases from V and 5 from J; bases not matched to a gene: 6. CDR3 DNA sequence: TGCAGTGCTAGACGAGGGACAGGGGGCGGGGAGACCCAGTACTTC. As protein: CSARRGTGGGETQYF.

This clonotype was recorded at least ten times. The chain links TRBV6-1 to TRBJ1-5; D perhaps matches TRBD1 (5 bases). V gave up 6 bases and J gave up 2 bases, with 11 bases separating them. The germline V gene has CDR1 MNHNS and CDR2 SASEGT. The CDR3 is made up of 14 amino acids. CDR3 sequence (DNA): TGTGCCAGCAGAAACGGGGGGGGCAATCAGCCCCAGCATTTT. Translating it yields CASRNGGGNQPQHF.

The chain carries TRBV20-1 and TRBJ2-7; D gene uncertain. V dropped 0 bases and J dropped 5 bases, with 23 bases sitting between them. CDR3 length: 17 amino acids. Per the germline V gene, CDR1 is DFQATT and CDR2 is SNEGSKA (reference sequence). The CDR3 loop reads CSARDSRRLSLPNEQYF. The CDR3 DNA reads TGCAGTGCTAGAGATTCCCGCCGCCTAAGCCTCCCTAACGAGCAGTACTTC.

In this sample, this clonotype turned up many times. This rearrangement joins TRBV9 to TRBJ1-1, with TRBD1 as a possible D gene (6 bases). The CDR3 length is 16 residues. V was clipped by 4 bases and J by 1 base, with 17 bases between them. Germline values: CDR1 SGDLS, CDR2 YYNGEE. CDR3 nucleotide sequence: TGTGCCAGCAGCACCCCTCGCGGGACAAGGAACACTGAAGCTTTCTTT. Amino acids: CASSTPRGTRNTEAFF. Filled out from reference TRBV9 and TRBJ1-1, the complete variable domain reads DSGVTQTPKHLITATGQRVTLRCSPRSGDLSVYWYQQSLDQGLQFLIQYYNGEERAKGNILERFSAQQFPDLHSELNLSSLELGDSALYFCASSTPRGTRNTEAFFGQGTRLTVV.

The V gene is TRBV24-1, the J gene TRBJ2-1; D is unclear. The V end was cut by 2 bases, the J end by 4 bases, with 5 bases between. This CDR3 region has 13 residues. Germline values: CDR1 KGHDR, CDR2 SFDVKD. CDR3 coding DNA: TGTGCCACCAGTGATTCAGTTTACAATGAGCAGTTCTTC. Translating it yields CATSDSVYNEQFF.

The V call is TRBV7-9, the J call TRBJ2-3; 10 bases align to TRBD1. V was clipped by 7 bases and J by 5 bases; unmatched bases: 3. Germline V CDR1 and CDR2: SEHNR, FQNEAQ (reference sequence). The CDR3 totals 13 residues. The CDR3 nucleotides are TGTGCCAGCACGGGACAGGGGAAAGATACGCAGTATTTT. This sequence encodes CASTGQGKDTQYF.

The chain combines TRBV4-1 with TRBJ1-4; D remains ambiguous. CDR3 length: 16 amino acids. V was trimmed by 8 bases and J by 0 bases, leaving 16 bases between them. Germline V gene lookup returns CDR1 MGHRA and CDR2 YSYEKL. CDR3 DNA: TGCGCCAGCCTCAACAGACACGGCTCAACTAATGAAAAACTGTTTTTT. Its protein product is CASLNRHGSTNEKLFF.

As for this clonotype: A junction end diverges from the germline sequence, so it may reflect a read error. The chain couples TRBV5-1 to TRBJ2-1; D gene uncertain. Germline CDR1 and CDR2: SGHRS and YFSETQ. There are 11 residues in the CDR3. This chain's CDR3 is CAGSNSFEQFF. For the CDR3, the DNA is TGCGCCGGCAGCAATAGCTTCGAGCAGTTCTTC. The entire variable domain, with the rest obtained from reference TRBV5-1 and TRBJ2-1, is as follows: KAGVTQTPRYLIKTRGQQVTLSCSPISGHRSVSWYQQTPGQGLQFLFEYFSETQRNKGNFPGRFSGRQFSNSRSEMNVSTLELGDSALYLCAGSNSFEQFFGPGTRLTVL.

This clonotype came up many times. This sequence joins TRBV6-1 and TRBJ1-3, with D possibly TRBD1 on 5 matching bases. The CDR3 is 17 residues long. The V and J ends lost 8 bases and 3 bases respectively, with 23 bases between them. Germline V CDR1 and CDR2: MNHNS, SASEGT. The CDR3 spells CASAETRDSHLGNTIYF. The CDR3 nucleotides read TGTGCCAGCGCCGAGACCCGCGACAGCCATCTTGGAAACACCATATATTTT.